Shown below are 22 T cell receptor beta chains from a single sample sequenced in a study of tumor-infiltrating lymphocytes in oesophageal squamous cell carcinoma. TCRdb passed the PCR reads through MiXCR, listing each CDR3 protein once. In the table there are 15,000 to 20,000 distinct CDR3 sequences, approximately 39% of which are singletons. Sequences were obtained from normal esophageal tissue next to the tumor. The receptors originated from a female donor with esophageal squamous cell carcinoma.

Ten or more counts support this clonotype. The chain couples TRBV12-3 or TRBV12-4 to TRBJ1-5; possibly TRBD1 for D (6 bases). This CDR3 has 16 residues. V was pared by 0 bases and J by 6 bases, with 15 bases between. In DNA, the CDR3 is TGTGCCAGCAGTTTAGCGATCCGGGGGGCCAGTCAGCCCCAGCATTTT. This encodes CASSLAIRGASQPQHF.

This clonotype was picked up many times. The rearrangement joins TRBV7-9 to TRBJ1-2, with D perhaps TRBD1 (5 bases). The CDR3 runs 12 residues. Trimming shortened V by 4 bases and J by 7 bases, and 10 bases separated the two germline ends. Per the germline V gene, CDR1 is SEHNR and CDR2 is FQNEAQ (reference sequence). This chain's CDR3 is CASSSGTLGYTF. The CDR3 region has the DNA TGTGCCAGCAGCTCTGGGACTCTTGGCTACACCTTC.

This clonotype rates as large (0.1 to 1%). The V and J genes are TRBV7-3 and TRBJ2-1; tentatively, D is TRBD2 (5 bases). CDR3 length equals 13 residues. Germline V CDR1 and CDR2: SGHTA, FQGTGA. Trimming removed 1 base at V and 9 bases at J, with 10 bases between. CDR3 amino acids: CASSLIRDGEQFF. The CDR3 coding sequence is TGTGCCAGCAGCTTAATCCGGGATGGTGAGCAGTTCTTC.

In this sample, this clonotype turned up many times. The CDR3 DNA is TGTGCCAGCAGCTTGGGACTAAATGATGAGCAGTTCTTC. Its translation is CASSLGLNDEQFF. The chain is built from TRBV5-8 and TRBJ2-1; TRBD2 might be the D (5 bases). CDR3 size: 13 residues. Trimming cost V 0 bases and J 8 bases, with 9 bases left between them. CDR1 and CDR2 from the germline V gene are SGHTS and YDEGEE.

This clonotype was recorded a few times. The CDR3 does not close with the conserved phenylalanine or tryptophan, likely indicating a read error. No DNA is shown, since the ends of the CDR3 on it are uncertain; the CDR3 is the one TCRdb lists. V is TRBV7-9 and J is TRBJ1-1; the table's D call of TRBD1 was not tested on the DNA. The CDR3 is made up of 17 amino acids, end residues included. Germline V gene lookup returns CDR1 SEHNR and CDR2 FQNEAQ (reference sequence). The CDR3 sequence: CASSRSDRPKRPSTSGQ.

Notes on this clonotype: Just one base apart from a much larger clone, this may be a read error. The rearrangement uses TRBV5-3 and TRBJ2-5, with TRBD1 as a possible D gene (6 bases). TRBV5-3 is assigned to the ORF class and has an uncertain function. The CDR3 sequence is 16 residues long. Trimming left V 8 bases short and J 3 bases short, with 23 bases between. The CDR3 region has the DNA TGTGCCAGTAGCCCCTTGGGGGACAAAGGGGAAGAGACCCAGTACTTC. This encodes CASSPLGDKGEETQYF.

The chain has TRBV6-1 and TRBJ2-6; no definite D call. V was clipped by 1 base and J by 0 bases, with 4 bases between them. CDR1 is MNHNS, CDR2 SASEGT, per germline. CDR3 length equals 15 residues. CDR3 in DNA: TGTGCCAGCAGTGAAGACAACTCTGGGGCCAACGTCCTGACTTTC. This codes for CASSEDNSGANVLTF.

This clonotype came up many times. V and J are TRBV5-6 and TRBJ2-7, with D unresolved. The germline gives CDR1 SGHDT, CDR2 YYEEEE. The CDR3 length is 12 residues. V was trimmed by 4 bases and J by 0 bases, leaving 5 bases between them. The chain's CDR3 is CASSLSSYEQYF. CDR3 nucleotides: TGTGCCAGCAGCCTGAGCTCCTACGAGCAGTACTTC. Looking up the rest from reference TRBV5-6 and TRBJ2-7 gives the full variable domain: DAGVTQSPTHLIKTRGQQVTLRCSPKSGHDTVSWYQQALGQGPQFIFQYYEEEERQRGNFPDRFSGHQFPNYSSELNVNALLLGDSALYLCASSLSSYEQYFGPGTRLTVT.

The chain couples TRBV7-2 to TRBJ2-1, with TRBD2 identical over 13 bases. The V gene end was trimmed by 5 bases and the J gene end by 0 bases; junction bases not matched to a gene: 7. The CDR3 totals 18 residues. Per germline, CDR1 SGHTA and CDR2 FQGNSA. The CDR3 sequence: CASSRTSGGQSSYNEQFF. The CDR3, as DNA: TGTGCCAGCAGCAGGACTAGCGGGGGACAAAGCTCCTACAATGAGCAGTTCTTC.

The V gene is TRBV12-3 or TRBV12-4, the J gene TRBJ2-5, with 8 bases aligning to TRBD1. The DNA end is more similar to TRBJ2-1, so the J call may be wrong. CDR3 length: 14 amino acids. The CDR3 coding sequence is TGTGCCAGCCGCCGACAGGGGAACTACAATGAGCAGTTCTTC. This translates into CASRRQGNYNEQFF.

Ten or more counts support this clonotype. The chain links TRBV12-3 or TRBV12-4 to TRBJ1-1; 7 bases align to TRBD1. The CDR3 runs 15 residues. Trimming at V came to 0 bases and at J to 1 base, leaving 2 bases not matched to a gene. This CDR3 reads CASSLARQGNTEAFF. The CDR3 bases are TGTGCCAGCAGTTTAGCAAGACAGGGGAACACTGAAGCTTTCTTT.

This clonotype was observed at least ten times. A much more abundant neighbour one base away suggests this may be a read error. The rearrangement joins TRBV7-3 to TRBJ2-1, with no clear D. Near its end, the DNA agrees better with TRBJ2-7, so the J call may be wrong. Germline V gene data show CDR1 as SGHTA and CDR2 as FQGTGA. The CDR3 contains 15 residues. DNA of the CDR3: TGTGCCAGCAGCGAAGTTGGTTCCAACTACAATGAGCAGTACTTC. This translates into CASSEVGSNYNEQYF.

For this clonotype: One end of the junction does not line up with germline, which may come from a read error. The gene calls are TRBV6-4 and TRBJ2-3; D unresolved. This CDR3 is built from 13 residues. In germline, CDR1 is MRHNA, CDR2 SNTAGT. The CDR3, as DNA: TGTGCAAGCAGTCTTTACAGCACAGATACGCAGTATTTT. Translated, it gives CASSLYSTDTQYF.

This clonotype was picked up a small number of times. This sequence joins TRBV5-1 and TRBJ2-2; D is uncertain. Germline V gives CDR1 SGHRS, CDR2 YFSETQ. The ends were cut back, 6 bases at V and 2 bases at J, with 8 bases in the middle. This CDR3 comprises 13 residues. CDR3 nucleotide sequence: TGCGCCAGCACCCCACTTAACACCGGGGAGCTGTTTTTT. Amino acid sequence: CASTPLNTGELFF.

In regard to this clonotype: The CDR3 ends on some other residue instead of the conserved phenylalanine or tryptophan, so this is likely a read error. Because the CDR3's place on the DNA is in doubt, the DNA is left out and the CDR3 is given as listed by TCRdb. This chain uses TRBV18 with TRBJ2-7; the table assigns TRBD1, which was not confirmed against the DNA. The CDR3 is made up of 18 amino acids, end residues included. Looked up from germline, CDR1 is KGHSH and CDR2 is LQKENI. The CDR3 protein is CASSPRKTGIMDGYTFGS.

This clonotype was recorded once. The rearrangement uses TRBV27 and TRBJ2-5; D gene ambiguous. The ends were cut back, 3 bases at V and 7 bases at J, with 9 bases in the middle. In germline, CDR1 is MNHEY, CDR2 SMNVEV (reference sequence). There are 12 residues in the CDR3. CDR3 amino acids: CASSLDVGTQYF. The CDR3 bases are TGTGCCAGCAGTTTGGACGTTGGGACCCAGTACTTC.

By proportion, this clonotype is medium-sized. CDR3 loop: CASSRTAGELFF. Written as DNA, the CDR3 is TGTGCCAGCAGCAGGACAGCCGGGGAGCTGTTTTTT. The rearrangement links TRBV12-3 or TRBV12-4 to TRBJ2-2; possibly TRBD1 for D (6 bases). CDR3 length: 12 residues. Trimming removed 6 bases at V and 6 bases at J, with 8 bases between.

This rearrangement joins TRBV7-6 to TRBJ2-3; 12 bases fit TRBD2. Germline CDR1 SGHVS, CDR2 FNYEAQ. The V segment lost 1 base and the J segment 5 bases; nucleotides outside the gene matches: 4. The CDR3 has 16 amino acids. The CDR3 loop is CASSLGTSGMGDTQYF. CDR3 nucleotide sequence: TGTGCCAGCAGCTTAGGGACTAGCGGGATGGGAGATACGCAGTATTTT.

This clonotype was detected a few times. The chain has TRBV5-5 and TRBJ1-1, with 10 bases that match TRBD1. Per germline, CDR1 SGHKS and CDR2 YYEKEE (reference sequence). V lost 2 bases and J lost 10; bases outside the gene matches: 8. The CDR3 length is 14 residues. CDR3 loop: CASSFDRGLAGAFF. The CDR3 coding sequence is TGTGCCAGCAGCTTCGACAGGGGGCTTGCTGGAGCTTTCTTT.

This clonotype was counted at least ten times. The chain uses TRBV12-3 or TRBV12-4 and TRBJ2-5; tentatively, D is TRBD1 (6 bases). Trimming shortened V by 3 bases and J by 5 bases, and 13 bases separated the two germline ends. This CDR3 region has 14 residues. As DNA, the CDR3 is TGTGCCAGCAGTTTTGGGGACATCCGGGAGACCCAGTACTTC. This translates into CASSFGDIRETQYF.

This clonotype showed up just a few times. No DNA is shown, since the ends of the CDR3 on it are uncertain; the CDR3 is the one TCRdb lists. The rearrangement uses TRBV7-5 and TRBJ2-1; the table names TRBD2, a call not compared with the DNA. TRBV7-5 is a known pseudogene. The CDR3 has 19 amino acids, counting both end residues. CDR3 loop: CISVPEAGLAEGSNNEQFF.

CDR3 coding DNA: TGTGCCAGCAGCTTGGCCAATTGGGACTACCGCAACAATGAGCAGTTCTTC. Protein product: CASSLANWDYRNNEQFF. The chain uses TRBV5-6 and TRBJ2-4; 7 bases line up with TRBD2. The last part of the DNA fits TRBJ2-1 better; the J call may be wrong. This CDR3 contains 17 residues. The V gene's germline CDR1 is SGHDT and CDR2 YYEEEE.